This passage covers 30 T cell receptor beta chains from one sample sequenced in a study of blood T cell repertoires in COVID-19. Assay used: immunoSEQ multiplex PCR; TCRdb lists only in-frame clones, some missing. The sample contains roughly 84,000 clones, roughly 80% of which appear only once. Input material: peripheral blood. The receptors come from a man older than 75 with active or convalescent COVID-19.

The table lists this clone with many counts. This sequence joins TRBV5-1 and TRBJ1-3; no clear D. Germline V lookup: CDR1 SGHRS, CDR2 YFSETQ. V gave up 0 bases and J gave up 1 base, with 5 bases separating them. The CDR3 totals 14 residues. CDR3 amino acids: CASSLVASGNTIYF. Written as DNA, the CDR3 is TGCGCCAGCAGCTTGGTGGCTTCTGGAAACACCATATATTTT.

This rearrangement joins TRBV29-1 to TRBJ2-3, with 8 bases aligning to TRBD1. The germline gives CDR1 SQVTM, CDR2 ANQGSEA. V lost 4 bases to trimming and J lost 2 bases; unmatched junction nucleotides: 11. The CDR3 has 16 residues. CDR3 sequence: CSVVGSGQDYTDTQYF. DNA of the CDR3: TGCAGCGTTGTAGGATCGGGACAGGACTACACAGATACGCAGTATTTT.

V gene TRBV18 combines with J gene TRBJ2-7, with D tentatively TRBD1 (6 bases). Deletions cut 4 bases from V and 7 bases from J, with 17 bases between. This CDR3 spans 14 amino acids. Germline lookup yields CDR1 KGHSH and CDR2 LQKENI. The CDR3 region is CASSRIEGRGEQYV. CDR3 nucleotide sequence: TGTGCCAGCTCACGAATTGAGGGCAGGGGTGAGCAGTACGTC.

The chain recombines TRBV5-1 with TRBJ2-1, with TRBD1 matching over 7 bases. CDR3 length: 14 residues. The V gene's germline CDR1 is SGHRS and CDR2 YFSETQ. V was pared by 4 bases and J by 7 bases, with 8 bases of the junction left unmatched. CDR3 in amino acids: CASSALTGVNEQFF. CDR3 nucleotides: TGCGCCAGCAGCGCCTTAACAGGGGTTAATGAGCAGTTCTTC.

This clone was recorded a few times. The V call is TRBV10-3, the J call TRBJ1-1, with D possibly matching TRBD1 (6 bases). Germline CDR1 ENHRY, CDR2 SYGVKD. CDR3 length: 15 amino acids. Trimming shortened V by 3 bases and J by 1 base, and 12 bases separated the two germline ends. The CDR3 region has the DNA TGTGCCATCAGTGAAACCTTACAGGGGAACACTGAAGCTTTCTTT. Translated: CAISETLQGNTEAFF.

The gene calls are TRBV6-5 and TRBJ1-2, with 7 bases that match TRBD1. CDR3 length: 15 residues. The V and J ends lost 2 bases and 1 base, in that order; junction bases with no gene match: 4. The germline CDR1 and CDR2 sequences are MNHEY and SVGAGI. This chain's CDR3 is CASSYTTGNNYGYTF. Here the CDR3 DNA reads TGTGCCAGCAGTTACACGACAGGGAATAACTATGGCTACACCTTC.

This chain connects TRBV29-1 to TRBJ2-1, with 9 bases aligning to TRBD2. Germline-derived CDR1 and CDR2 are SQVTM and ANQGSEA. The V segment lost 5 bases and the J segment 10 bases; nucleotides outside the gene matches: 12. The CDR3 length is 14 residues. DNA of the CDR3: TGCAGCGTTAAAGCGGGAGGAAGTACAAGAGAGCAGTTCTTC. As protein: CSVKAGGSTREQFF.

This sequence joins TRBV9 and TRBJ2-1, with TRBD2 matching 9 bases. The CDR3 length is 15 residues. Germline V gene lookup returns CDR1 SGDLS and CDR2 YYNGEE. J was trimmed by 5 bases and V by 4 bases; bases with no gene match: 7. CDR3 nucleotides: TGTGCCAGCAGCTTGGGACTAGCCCGTCACAATGAGCAGTTCTTC. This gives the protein CASSLGLARHNEQFF. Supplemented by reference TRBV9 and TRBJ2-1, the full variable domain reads DSGVTQTPKHLITATGQRVTLRCSPRSGDLSVYWYQQSLDQGLQFLIQYYNGEERAKGNILERFSAQQFPDLHSELNLSSLELGDSALYFCASSLGLARHNEQFFGPGTRLTVL.

The DNA of the CDR3 is TGTGCCATCAGTGAGTTCTCCGTTTTTGGCTACACCTTC. It encodes CAISEFSVFGYTF. This chain connects TRBV10-3 to TRBJ1-2; D gene unclear. V lost 1 base and J 7 bases, leaving 10 bases between the germline ends. CDR1 and CDR2 from the germline V gene are ENHRY and SYGVKD. The CDR3 has 13 amino acids.

For the CDR3, the DNA is TGTGCCAGCAGCTTAGGTAGACAGGGACTTAACACCATATATTTT. Residues: CASSLGRQGLNTIYF. The V gene is TRBV7-2, the J gene TRBJ1-3, with 7 bases aligning to TRBD1. Trimming cost V 1 base and J 7 bases; bases outside gene matches: 7. The CDR3 covers 15 residues. Looked up from germline, CDR1 is SGHTA and CDR2 is FQGNSA.

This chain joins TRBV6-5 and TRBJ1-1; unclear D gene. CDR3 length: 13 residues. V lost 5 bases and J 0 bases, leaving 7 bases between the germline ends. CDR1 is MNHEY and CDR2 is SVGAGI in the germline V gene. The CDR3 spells CASSPSLNTEAFF. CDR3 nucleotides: TGTGCCAGCAGTCCTTCTTTGAACACTGAAGCTTTCTTT.

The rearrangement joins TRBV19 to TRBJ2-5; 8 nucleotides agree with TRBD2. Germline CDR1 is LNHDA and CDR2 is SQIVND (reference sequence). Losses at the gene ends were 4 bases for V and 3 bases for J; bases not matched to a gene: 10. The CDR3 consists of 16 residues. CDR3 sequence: CASSTYRSGAEETQYF. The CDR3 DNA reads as TGTGCCAGTAGTACTTACCGTAGCGGGGCCGAAGAGACCCAGTACTTC.

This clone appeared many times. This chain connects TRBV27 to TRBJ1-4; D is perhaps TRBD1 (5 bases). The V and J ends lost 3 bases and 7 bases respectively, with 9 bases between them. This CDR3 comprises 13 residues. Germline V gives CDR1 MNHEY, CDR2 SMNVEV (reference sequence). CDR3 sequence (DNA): TGTGCCAGCAGTTTTTCAGGGTTTGAAAAACTGTTTTTT. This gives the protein CASSFSGFEKLFF.

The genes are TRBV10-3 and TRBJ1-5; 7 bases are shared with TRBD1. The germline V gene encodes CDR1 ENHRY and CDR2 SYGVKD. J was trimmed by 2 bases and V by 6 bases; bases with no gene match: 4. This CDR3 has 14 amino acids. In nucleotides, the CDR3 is TGTGCCATCAGGAACGACAGGGGCAATCAGCCCCAGCATTTT. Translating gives CAIRNDRGNQPQHF.

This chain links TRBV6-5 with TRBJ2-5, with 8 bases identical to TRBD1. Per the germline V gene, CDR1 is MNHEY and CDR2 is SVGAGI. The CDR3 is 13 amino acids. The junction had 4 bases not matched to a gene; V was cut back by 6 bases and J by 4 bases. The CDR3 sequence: CASRRTGRETQYF. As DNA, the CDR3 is TGTGCCAGCAGAAGGACAGGGAGAGAGACCCAGTACTTC.

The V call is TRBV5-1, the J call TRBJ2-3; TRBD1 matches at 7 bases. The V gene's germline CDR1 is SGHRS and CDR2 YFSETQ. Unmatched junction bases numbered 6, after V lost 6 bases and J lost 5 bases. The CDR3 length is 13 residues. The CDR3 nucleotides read TGCGCCAGCACACAGGGGCCGGGAGATACGCAGTATTTT. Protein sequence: CASTQGPGDTQYF.

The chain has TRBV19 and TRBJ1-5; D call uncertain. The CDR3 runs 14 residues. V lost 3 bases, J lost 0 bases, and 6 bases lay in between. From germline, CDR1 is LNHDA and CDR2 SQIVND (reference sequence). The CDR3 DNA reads TGTGCCAGTAGTATGTCCGGTAGCAATCAGCCCCAGCATTTT. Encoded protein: CASSMSGSNQPQHF.

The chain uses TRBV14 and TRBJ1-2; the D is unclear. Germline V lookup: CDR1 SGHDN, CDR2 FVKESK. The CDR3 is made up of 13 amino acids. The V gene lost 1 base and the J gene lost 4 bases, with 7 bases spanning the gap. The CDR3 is CASSQVSGYGYTF. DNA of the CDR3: TGTGCCAGCAGCCAAGTGTCCGGCTATGGCTACACCTTC.

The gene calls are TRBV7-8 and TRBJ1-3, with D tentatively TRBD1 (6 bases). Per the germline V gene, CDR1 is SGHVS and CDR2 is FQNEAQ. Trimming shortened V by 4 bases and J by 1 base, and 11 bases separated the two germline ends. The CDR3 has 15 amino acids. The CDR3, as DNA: TGTGCCAGCAGCTCCCTCGACAGGTCTGGAAACACCATATATTTT. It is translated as CASSSLDRSGNTIYF.

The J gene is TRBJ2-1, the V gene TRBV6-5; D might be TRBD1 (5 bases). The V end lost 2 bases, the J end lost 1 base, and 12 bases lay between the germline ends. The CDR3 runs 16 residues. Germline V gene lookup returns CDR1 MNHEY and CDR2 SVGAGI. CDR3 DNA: TGTGCCAGCAGTTACCTTTGGGGCGGATCCTACAATGAGCAGTTCTTC. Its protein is CASSYLWGGSYNEQFF.

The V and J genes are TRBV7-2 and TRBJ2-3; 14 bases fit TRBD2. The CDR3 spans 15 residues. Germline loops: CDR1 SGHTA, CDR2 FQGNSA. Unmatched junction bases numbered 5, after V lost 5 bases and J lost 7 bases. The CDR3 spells CASSRTSGGPHTQYF. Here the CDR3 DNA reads TGTGCCAGCAGCCGGACTAGCGGGGGGCCGCATACGCAGTATTTT.

The CDR3 loop reads CASSYRSGIQETQYF. CDR3 DNA sequence: TGTGCCAGCAGTTACAGGTCAGGTATTCAAGAGACCCAGTACTTC. The J gene is TRBJ2-5, the V gene TRBV6-5; D gene uncertain. Trimming took 2 bases from V and 2 from J, leaving 12 bases between them. Looked up from germline, CDR1 is MNHEY and CDR2 is SVGAGI. The CDR3 has 15 amino acids.

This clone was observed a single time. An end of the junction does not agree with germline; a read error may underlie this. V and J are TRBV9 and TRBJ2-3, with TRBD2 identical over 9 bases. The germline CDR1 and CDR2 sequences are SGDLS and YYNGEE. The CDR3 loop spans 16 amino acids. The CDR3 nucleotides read TGTGCCAGCAGCGTAGTGCCTGGGACTAGCAGAGATACGCAGTATTTT. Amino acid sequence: CASSVVPGTSRDTQYF.

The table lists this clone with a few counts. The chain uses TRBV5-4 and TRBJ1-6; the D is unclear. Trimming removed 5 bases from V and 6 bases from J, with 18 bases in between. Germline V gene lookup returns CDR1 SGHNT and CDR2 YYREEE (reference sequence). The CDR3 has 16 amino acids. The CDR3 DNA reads TGTGCCAGCAGTCCTGGGCCGCTTGGACTTAATTCACCCCTCCACTTT. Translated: CASSPGPLGLNSPLHF.

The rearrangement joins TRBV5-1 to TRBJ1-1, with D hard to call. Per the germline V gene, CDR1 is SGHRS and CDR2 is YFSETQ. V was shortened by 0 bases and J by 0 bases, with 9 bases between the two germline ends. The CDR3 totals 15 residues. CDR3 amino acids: CASSLVGSVNTEAFF. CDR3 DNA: TGCGCCAGCAGCTTGGTCGGCAGCGTGAACACTGAAGCTTTCTTT.

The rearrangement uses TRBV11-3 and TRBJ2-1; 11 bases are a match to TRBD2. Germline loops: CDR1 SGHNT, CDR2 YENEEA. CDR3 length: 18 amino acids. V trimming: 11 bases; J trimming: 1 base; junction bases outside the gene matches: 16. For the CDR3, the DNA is TGTGCCCCTCTTCGAAGACTAGCGGGAAACAAGTCCTACAATGAGCAGTTCTTC. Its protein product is CAPLRRLAGNKSYNEQFF. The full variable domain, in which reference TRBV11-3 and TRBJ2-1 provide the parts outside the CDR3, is EAGVVQSPRYKIIEKKQPVAFWCNPISGHNTLYWYLQNLGQGPELLIRYENEEAVDDSQLPKDRFSAERLKGVDSTLKIQPAELGDSAVYLCAPLRRLAGNKSYNEQFFGPGTRLTVL.

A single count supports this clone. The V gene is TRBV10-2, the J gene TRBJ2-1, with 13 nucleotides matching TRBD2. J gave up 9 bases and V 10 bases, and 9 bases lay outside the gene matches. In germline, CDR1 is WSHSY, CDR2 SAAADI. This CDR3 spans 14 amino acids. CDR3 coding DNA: TGCGCCACGCAACTAGCGGGAGGGGGGGTTGAGCAGTTCTTC. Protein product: CATQLAGGGVEQFF.

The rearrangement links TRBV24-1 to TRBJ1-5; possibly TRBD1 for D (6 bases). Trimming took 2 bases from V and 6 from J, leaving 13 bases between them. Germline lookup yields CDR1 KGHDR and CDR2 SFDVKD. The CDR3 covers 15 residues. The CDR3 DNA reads TGTGCCACCAGTGATTCTACAGGGTTATTTCAGCCCCAGCATTTT. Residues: CATSDSTGLFQPQHF.

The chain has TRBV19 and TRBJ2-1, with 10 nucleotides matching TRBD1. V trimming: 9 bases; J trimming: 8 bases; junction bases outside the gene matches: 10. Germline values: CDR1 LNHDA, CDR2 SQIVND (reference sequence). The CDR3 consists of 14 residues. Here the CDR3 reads CASTDRGDFDEQFF. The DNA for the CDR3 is TGTGCCAGCACGGACAGGGGGGATTTTGATGAGCAGTTCTTC.

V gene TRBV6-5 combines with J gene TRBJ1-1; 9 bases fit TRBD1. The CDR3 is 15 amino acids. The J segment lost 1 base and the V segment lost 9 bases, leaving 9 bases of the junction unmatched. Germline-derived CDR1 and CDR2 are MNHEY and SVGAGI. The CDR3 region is CASTTGGWRNTEAFF. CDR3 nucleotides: TGTGCCAGTACTACAGGGGGCTGGAGGAACACTGAAGCTTTCTTT.